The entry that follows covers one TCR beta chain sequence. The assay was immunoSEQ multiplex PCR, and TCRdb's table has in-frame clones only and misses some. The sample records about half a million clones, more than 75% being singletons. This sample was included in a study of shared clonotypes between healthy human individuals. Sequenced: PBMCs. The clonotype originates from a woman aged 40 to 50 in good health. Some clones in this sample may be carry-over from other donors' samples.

CDR3: CASSLGGQGAEKLFF. CDR3 nucleotide sequence: TGTGCCAGCAGTTTAGGGGGACAGGGGGCTGAAAAACTGTTTTTT. This chain uses TRBV28 with TRBJ1-4; 12 nucleotides match TRBD1. The germline gives CDR1 MDHEN, CDR2 SYDVKM. The V and J ends lost 2 bases and 7 bases, in that order; junction bases with no gene match: 2. The CDR3 extends over 15 amino acids.